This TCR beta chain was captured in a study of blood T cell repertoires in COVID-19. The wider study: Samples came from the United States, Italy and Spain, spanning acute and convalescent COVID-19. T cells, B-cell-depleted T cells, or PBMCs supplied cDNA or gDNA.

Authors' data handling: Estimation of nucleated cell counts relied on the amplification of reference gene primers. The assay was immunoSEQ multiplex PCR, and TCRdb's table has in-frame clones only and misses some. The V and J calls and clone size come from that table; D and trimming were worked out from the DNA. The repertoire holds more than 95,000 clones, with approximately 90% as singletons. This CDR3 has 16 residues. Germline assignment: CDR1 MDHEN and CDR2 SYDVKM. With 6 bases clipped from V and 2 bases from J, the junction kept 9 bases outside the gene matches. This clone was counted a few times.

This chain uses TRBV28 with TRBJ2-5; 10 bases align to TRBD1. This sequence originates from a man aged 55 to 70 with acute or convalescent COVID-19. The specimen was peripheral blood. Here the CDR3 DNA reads TGTGCCAGCAGCCTCACCGGGACAGGGGCACAAGAGACCCAGTACTTC. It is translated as CASSLTGTGAQETQYF.